Detailed here is one TCR beta chain. Its antigen is undetermined. This CDR3 region has 14 residues. V lost 7 bases, J lost 0 bases, and 9 bases lay in between. These data are taken from a study of CD8 T cells in ankylosing spondylitis. General study findings and limits: A TCR beta motif of eight or nine highly homologous variants seemed to mark ankylosing spondylitis blood. Reportedly, significant enrichment of disease-linked clones occurred in matched ankylosing spondylitis synovial fluid. Some motif variants had been reported before (in reactive arthritis synovial fluid and blood).

TCR beta libraries were made by quantitative 5'-RACE with molecular barcodes. TCRdb re-called the 5' RACE reads through MiXCR, storing one row per CDR3 protein. The table shows approximately 340,000 distinct CDR3 sequences, with over 12% occurring only once. Sequenced material: blood, either unsorted or a sorted T cell fraction (not recorded which). The origin of this receptor is a male donor with ankylosing spondylitis or in good health (not recorded which). The V gene is TRBV12-3 or TRBV12-4, the J gene TRBJ2-2; D is possibly TRBD1 (5 bases). CDR3 residues: CASKGAANTGELFF. The CDR3 region has the DNA TGTGCCAGCAAAGGGGCAGCGAACACCGGGGAGCTGTTTTTT.